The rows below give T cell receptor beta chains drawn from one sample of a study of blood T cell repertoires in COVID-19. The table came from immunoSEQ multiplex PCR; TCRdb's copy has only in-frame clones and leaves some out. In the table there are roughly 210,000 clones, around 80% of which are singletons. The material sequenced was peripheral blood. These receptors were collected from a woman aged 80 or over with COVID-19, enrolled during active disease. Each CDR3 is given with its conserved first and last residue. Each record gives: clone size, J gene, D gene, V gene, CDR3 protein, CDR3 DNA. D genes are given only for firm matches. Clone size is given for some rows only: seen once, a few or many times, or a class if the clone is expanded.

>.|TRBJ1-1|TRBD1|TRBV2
CASSGQGGAVTEAFF
TGTGCCAGCAGCGGACAGGGGGGAGCGGTGACTGAAGCTTTCTTT
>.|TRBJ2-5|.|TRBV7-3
CASSLARAETQYF
TGTGCCAGCAGCTTAGCCAGGGCGGAGACCCAGTACTTC
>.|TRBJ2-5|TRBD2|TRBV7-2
CASSLELAGVQETQYF
TGTGCCAGCAGCTTAGAGCTAGCGGGAGTCCAAGAGACCCAGTACTTC
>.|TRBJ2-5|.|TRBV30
CAWSMSPGGETQYF
TGTGCCTGGAGTATGTCTCCGGGCGGGGAGACCCAGTACTTC
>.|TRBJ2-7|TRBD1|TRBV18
CASSPTGDEQYF
TGTGCCAGCTCACCCACAGGGGACGAGCAGTACTTC
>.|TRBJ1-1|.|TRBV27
CASSSGVINEAFF
TGTGCCAGCAGTTCAGGGGTAATCAATGAAGCTTTCTTT
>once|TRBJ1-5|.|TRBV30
CAWSDINQPQHF
TGTGCCTGGAGTGACATCAATCAGCCCCAGCATTTT
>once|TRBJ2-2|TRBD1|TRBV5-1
CASSSGQGGGELFF
TGCGCCAGCAGCTCCGGACAGGGTGGCGGGGAGCTGTTTTTT
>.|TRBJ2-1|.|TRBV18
CASSPPRGANEQFF
TGTGCCAGCTCACCGCCCCGGGGGGCCAATGAGCAGTTCTTC
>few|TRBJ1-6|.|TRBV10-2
CASQTGRDSPLHF
TGCGCCAGCCAAACAGGGAGGGATTCACCCCTCCACTTT
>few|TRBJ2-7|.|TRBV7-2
CASSRDNYEQYF
TGTGCCAGCAGCCGGGACAACTACGAGCAGTACTTC
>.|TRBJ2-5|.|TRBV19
CASSPSVGAATQYF
TGTGCCAGTAGTCCAAGTGTGGGGGCGGCGACCCAGTACTTC
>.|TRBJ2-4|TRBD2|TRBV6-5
CASRTSGGEDIQYF
TGTGCCAGCAGGACTAGCGGGGGAGAGGACATTCAGTACTTC
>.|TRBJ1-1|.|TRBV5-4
CASTAHVGDTEAFF
TGTGCCAGCACCGCTCACGTGGGCGACACTGAAGCTTTCTTT
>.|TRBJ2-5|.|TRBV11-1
CASSFQGETQYF
TGTGCCAGCAGCTTCCAAGGAGAGACCCAGTACTTC
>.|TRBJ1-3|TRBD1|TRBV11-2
CASSALGTGVYTIYF
TGTGCCAGCAGCGCCCTGGGGACAGGAGTTTACACCATATATTTT
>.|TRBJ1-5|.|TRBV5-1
CASSLVTGNNQPQHF
TGCGCCAGCAGCTTGGTTACAGGAAACAATCAGCCCCAGCATTTT
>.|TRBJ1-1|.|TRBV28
CASFSGTTEAFF
TGTGCCAGCTTCTCGGGAACAACTGAAGCTTTCTTT
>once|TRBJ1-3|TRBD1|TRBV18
CASSLRDSSSGNTIYF
TGTGCCAGCTCACTAAGGGACAGCTCCTCTGGAAACACCATATATTTT
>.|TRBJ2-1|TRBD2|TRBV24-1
CATSLGTSGRAEQFF
TGTGCCACCAGTTTGGGGACTAGTGGTCGCGCTGAGCAGTTCTTC
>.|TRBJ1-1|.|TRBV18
CASSPMAQPMNTEAFF
TGTGCCAGCTCACCAATGGCACAACCAATGAACACTGAAGCTTTCTTT
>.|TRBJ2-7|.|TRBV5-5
CASSFSAGDVHEQYF
TGTGCCAGCAGCTTCAGTGCCGGGGATGTTCACGAGCAGTACTTC
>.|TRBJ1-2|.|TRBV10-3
CAISAGNYGYTF
TGTGCCATCAGTGCGGGTAACTATGGCTACACCTTC
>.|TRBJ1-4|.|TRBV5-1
CASSRAVGGEEKLFF
TGCGCCAGCAGTCGGGCTGTAGGGGGAGAGGAAAAACTGTTTTTT
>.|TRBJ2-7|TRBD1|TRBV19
CASSLRIGTGIYEQYF
TGTGCCAGTAGTCTCAGGATTGGGACAGGGATTTACGAGCAGTACTTC
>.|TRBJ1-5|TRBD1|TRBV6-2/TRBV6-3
CASSYFAGTGGGYNQPQHF
TGTGCCAGCAGTTATTTCGCCGGGACAGGGGGAGGATACAATCAGCCCCAGCATTTT
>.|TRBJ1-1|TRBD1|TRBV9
CASSRTTRDRGEAFF
TGTGCCAGCAGCCGCACTACCCGGGACAGGGGTGAAGCTTTCTTT
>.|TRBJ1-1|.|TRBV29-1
CSVAQVNTEAFF
TGCAGCGTTGCTCAGGTGAACACTGAAGCTTTCTTT
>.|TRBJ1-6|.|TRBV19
CASRTQGGYNSPLHF
TGTGCCAGCCGAACTCAGGGCGGATATAATTCACCCCTCCACTTT
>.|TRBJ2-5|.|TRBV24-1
CATSDFSRSGETQYF
TGTGCCACCAGTGATTTCTCACGGTCGGGAGAGACCCAGTACTTC
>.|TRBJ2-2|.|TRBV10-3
CAITPNGGTGELFF
TGTGCCATCACCCCCAACGGCGGCACCGGGGAGCTGTTTTTT
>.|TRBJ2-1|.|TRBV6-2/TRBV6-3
CASSLLYEQFF
TGTGCCAGCAGCCTCCTGTATGAGCAGTTCTTC
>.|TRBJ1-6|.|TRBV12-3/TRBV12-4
CASGVQAQSPLHF
TGTGCCAGCGGTGTGCAGGCTCAGTCACCCCTCCACTTT
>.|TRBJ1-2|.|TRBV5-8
CASSFTGSGYTF
TGTGCCAGCAGCTTTACAGGGAGTGGCTACACCTTC
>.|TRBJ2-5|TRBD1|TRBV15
CATSSSGGETQYF
TGTGCCACCAGCAGCTCAGGGGGAGAGACCCAGTACTTC
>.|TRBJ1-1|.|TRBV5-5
CASGGMNTEAFF
TGTGCGTCTGGAGGTATGAACACTGAAGCTTTCTTT
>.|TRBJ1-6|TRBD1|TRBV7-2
CASSRPGQGSSPLHF
TGTGCCAGCAGCCGGCCGGGACAGGGCAGTTCACCCCTCCACTTT
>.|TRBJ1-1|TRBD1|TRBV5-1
CASSSGTGGTMNTEAFF
TGCGCCAGCAGCTCTGGGACAGGGGGGACCATGAACACTGAAGCTTTCTTT
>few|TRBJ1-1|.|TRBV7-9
CASSLTGTVAEAFF
TGTGCCAGCAGCTTAACGGGAACGGTCGCTGAAGCTTTCTTT
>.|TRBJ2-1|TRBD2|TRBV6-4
CASSATGGLNEQFF
TGTGCCAGCAGTGCGACGGGGGGGCTCAATGAGCAGTTCTTC
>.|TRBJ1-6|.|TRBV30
CAWTPGRTLHF
TGTGCCTGGACCCCAGGGAGGACCCTCCACTTT